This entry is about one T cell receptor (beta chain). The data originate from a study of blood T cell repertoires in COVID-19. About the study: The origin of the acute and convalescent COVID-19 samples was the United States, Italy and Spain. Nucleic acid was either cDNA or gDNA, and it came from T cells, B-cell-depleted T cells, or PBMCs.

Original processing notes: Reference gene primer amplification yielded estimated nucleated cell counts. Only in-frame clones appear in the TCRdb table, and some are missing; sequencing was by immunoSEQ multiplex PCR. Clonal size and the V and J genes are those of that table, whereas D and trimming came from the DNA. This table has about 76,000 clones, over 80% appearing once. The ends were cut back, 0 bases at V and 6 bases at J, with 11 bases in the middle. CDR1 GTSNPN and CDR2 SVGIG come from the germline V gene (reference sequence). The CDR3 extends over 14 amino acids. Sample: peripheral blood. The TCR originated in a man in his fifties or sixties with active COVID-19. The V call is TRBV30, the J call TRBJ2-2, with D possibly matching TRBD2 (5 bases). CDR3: CAWSVGLRAGELFF. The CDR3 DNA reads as TGTGCCTGGAGTGTTGGACTCCGGGCCGGGGAGCTGTTTTTT.